Listed below are T cell receptor beta chains from one sample, sequenced in a study of T-cell reconstitution after alpha-beta-depleted transplantation in children. TCRdb redid the calling of the PCR reads with MiXCR, one entry per CDR3 protein. Of about 500,000 distinct CDR3 sequences in the sample, 9.5% to 12% were seen once. The material was PBMCs, mostly from graft donor cells, obtained 180 days after TCRalphabeta/CD19-depleted stem cell transplant. Receptors were obtained from a female patient aged 2 to 10 who had a stem cell transplant for aplastic anemia, so the T cells may come from the graft donor. The CDR3 runs from the conserved cysteine through the conserved F or W. Each record gives: CDR3 DNA, CDR3 protein, J gene, V gene, clone size, D gene. D genes are given only for firm matches. Size values are once, few and many counts, or a class for expanded clones, and some rows have none.

CDR3nt: TGTGCCAGCAGGGAGACAGGGCAAAAAGAAAAACTGTTTTTT
CDR3aa: CASRETGQKEKLFF
j_gene: TRBJ1-4
v_gene: TRBV6-1
abundance: few
d_gene: TRBD1

CDR3nt: TGTGCCAGCAGTGACCTTGGGAGGTTGAACACTGAAGCTTTCTTT
CDR3aa: CASSDLGRLNTEAFF
j_gene: TRBJ1-1
v_gene: TRBV6-1
abundance: -
d_gene: -

CDR3nt: TGTGCCAGCAGTGAGGACAGGGGGCATCAGCCCCAGCATTTT
CDR3aa: CASSEDRGHQPQHF
j_gene: TRBJ1-5
v_gene: TRBV28
abundance: many
d_gene: TRBD1

CDR3nt: TGTGCCAGCAGCTTAGGAGTAAGAAGCAATCAGCCCCAGCATTTT
CDR3aa: CASSLGVRSNQPQHF
j_gene: TRBJ1-5
v_gene: TRBV7-2
abundance: few
d_gene: -

CDR3nt: TGTGCCAGCAGCCTTCACGAAGAGAGGGACAGGACATACACTGAAGCTTTCTTT
CDR3aa: CASSLHEERDRTYTEAFF
j_gene: TRBJ1-1
v_gene: TRBV12-3/TRBV12-4
abundance: few
d_gene: TRBD1

CDR3nt: TGTGCCAGCAGCCCTGATGGGGGCCTTGCCCAACTAATATACAATCAGCCCCAGCATTTT
CDR3aa: CASSPDGGLAQLIYNQPQHF
j_gene: TRBJ1-5
v_gene: TRBV12-3/TRBV12-4
abundance: -
d_gene: -

CDR3nt: TGTGCCAGCAGACCTGGGGGTTCCTACAATGAGCAGTTCTTC
CDR3aa: CASRPGGSYNEQFF
j_gene: TRBJ2-1
v_gene: TRBV28
abundance: -
d_gene: -

CDR3nt: TGTGCCAGCAGCCCAAGCTATGGGAACAGGGGCCTCACCCCCACTGGAAACACCATATATTTT
CDR3aa: CASSPSYGNRGLTPTGNTIYF
j_gene: TRBJ1-3
v_gene: TRBV11-2
abundance: -
d_gene: TRBD1

CDR3nt: TGCGCCAGCAGCCAAGAGCATGCTCCAGCCCAAGAGACCCAGTACTTC
CDR3aa: CASSQEHAPAQETQYF
j_gene: TRBJ2-5
v_gene: TRBV4-1
abundance: -
d_gene: -

CDR3nt: TGTGCCACCAGTGACCGAGGGGGTTTAGATACGCAGTATTTT
CDR3aa: CATSDRGGLDTQYF
j_gene: TRBJ2-3
v_gene: TRBV24-1
abundance: few
d_gene: -

CDR3nt: TGCAGTGCTAGAGATCCCTGGGGGGGCCGGCACACTGAAGCTTTCTTT
CDR3aa: CSARDPWGGRHTEAFF
j_gene: TRBJ1-1
v_gene: TRBV20-1
abundance: many
d_gene: -

CDR3nt: TGTGCCAGCATTTCCCGGACGGAGCCTCGGAAACTGTTTTTT
CDR3aa: CASISRTEPRKLFF
j_gene: TRBJ1-4
v_gene: TRBV6-5
abundance: few
d_gene: -

CDR3nt: TGTGCCACCAGCAGAGATCTAGCGGGAGGGGGTGAGCAGTTCTTC
CDR3aa: CATSRDLAGGGEQFF
j_gene: TRBJ2-1
v_gene: TRBV15
abundance: -
d_gene: TRBD2

CDR3nt: TGCAGCGTTGATGACAGGGGGATAAACGGGGAGCTGTTTTTT
CDR3aa: CSVDDRGINGELFF
j_gene: TRBJ2-2
v_gene: TRBV29-1
abundance: few
d_gene: TRBD1

CDR3nt: TGTGCCAGCAGTACGGGTCGTCAGCCCCAGCATTTT
CDR3aa: CASSTGRQPQHF
j_gene: TRBJ1-5
v_gene: TRBV25-1
abundance: few
d_gene: -